This T cell receptor (beta chain) derives from a study of Ad26.COV2.S vaccination and SARS-CoV-2 variants. Findings of the study overall: Among vaccine recipients, spike-specific TCR breadth exceeded that of placebo recipients. Post-vaccination breadth of spike-specific CD8+ and CD4+ T cell responses was reportedly substantial. Total T cell responses were possibly underestimated by TCR breadth and depth analyses.

This CDR3 has 13 residues. V lost 4 bases to trimming and J lost 10 bases; unmatched junction nucleotides: 8. Germline CDR1 is SGHTA and CDR2 is FQGNSA. Comment on this clone: What it recognizes is unknown.

Profiled with immunoSEQ multiplex PCR; TCRdb holds only in-frame clones, not every one. This table holds over 85,000 clones, roughly 85% found once. This clonotype was sampled from a human donor who had recovered from COVID-19. The genes are TRBV7-2 and TRBJ1-2; 8 bases align to TRBD1. Specimen: peripheral blood, collected after recovery from COVID-19. CDR3 DNA sequence: TGTGCCAGCAGCTCGACAGGGGCCGGAATCTACACCTTC. Amino acids: CASSSTGAGIYTF.